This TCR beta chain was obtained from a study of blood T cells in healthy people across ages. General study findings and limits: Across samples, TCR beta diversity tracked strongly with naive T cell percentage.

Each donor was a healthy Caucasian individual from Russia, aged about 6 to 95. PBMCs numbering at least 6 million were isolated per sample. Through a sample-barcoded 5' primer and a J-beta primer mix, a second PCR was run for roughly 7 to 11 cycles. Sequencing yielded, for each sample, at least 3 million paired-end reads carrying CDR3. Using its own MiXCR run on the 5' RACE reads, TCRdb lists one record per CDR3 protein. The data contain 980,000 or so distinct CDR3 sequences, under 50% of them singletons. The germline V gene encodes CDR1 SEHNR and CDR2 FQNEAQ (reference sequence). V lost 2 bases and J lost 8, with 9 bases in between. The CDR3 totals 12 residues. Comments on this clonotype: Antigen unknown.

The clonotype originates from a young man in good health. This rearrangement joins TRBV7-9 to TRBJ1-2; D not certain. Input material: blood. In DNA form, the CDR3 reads TGTGCCAGCAGCTTAAAACATTTCGGCTACACCTTC. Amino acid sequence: CASSLKHFGYTF.